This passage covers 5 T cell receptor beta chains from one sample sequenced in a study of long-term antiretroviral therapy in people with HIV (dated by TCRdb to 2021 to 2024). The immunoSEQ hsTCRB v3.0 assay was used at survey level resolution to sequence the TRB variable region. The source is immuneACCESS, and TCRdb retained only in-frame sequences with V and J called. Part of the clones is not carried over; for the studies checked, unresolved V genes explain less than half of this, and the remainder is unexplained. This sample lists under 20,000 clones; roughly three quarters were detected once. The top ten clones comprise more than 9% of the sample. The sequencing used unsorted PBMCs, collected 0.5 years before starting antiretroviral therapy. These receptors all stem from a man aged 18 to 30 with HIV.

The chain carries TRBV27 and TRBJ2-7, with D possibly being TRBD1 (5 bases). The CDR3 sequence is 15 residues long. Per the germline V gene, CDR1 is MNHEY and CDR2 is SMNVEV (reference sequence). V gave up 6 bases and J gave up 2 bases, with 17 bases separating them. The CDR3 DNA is TGTGCCAGCAGCCCCCTTGGGGCCGGACCCTACGAGCAGTACTTC. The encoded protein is CASSPLGAGPYEQYF.

The CDR3 spells CASGFELPDTGELFF. The CDR3 coding sequence is TGTGCTAGTGGTTTTGAGCTTCCGGACACCGGGGAGCTGTTTTTT. V is TRBV12-5 and J is TRBJ2-2; D uncertain. Trimming removed 3 bases at V and 3 bases at J, with 11 bases between. CDR1 and CDR2 (germline): LGHNT, FRNRAP. CDR3 size: 15 residues. Supplemented by reference TRBV12-5 and TRBJ2-2, the full variable domain reads DARVTQTPRHKVTEMGQEVTMRCQPILGHNTVFWYRQTMMQGLELLAYFRNRAPLDDSGMPKDRFSAEMPDATLATLKIQPSEPRDSAVYFCASGFELPDTGELFFGEGSRLTVL.

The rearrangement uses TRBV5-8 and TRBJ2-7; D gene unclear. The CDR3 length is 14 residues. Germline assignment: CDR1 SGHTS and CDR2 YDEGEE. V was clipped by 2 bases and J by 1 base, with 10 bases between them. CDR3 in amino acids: CASSLGKASYEQYF. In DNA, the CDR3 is TGTGCCAGCAGCTTAGGAAAGGCATCCTACGAGCAGTACTTC.

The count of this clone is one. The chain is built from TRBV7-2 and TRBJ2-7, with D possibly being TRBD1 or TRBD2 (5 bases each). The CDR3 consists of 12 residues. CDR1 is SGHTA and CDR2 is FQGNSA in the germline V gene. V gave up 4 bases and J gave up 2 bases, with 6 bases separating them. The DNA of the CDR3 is TGTGCCAGCAGCTCGGGACCCTACGAGCAGTACTTC. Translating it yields CASSSGPYEQYF. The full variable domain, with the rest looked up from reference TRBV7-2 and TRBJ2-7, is GAGVSQSPSNKVTEKGKDVELRCDPISGHTALYWYRQSLGQGLEFLIYFQGNSAPDKSGLPSDRFSAERTGGSVSTLTIQRTQQEDSAVYLCASSSGPYEQYFGPGTRLTVT.

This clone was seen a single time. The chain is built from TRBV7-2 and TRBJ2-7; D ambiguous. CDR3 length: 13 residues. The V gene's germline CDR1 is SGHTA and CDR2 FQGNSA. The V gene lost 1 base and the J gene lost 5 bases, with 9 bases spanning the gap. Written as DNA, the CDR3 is TGTGCCAGCAGCTTAGAACTACCCGACGAGCAGTACTTC. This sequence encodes CASSLELPDEQYF. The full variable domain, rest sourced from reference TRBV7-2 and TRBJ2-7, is GAGVSQSPSNKVTEKGKDVELRCDPISGHTALYWYRQSLGQGLEFLIYFQGNSAPDKSGLPSDRFSAERTGGSVSTLTIQRTQQEDSAVYLCASSLELPDEQYFGPGTRLTVT.